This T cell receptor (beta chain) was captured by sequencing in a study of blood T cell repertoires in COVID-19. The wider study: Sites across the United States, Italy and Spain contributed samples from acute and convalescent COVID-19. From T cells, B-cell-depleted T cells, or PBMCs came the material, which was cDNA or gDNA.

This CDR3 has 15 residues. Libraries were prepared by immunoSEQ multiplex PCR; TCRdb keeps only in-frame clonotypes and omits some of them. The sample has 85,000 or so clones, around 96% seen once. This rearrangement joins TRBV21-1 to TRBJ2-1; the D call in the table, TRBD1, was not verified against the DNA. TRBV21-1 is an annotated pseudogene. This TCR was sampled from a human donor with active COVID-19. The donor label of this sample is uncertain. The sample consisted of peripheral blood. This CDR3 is CTSSKGWTGNNEQFF. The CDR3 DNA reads TGTACCAGCAGCAAAGGATGGACAGGGAACAATGAGCAGTTCTTC.